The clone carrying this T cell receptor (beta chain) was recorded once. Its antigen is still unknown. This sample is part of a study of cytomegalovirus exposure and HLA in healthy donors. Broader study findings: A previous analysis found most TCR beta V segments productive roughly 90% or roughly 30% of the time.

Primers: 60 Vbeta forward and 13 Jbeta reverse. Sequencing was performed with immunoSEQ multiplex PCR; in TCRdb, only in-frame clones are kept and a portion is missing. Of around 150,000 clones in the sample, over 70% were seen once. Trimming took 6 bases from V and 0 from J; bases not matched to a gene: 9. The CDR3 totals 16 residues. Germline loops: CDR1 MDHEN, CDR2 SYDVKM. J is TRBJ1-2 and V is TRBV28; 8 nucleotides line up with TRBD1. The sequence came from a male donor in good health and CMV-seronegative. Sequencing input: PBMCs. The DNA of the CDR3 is TGTGCCAGCAGGCGCCAGGGGGCCGGTGCTAACTATGGCTACACCTTC. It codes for CASRRQGAGANYGYTF.